This T cell receptor beta chain was profiled in a study of vaccination effects on CD4 cells after COVID-19. Study overall: A couple of convalescent patients provided samples 16 days and one week prevaccination. Study-wide findings and caveats: Early timepoints after infection were absent, and convalescent patients were few in the study.

Clones were sequenced by immunoSEQ multiplex PCR, and TCRdb holds only the in-frame ones, with some missing. Here the sample spans 45,000 to 60,000 clones, about 75% being singletons. Trimming at V came to 0 bases and at J to 3 bases, leaving 4 bases not matched to a gene. This CDR3 is 15 amino acids long. CDR1 and CDR2 (germline): LGHNA, YNFKEQ. This clone has more than one count but fewer than ten. What it recognizes is unknown. It was after around eleven days of culture that CD4+ T cells were isolated. On both days 3 and 7, half of the culture medium was replaced with IL-2 medium. This receptor was obtained from a human donor who had a prior SARS-CoV-2 infection. Here the sequenced sample was CD4+ T cells from PBMCs cultured without peptide, taken before COVID-19 vaccination. The J gene is TRBJ2-7, the V gene TRBV4-2, with TRBD1 identical over 8 bases. This CDR3 is CASSQEDRVFYEQYF. The CDR3 DNA follows: TGTGCCAGCAGCCAAGAGGACAGGGTGTTCTACGAGCAGTACTTC.